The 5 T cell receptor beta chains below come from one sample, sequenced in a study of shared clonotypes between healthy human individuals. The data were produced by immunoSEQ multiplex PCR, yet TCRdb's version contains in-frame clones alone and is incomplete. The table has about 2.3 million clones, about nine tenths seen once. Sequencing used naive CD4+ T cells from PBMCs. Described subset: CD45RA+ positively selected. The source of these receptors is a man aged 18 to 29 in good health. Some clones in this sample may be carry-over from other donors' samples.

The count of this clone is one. The CDR3 reads CASSQYRGSYNEQFF. CDR3 DNA: TGCGCCAGCAGCCAATACAGGGGTTCGTACAATGAGCAGTTCTTC. The chain combines TRBV5-1 with TRBJ2-1; 7 positions match TRBD1. CDR3 length: 15 amino acids. Germline CDR1 and CDR2: SGHRS and YFSETQ. With 4 bases clipped from V and 4 bases from J, the junction kept 8 bases outside the gene matches.

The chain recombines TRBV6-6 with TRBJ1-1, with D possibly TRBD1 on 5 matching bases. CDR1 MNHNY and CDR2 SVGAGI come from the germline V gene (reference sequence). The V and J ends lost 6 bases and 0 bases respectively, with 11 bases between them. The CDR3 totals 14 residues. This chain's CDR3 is CASSHGTLNTEAFF. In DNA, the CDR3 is TGTGCCAGCAGCCACGGGACCTTGAACACTGAAGCTTTCTTT.

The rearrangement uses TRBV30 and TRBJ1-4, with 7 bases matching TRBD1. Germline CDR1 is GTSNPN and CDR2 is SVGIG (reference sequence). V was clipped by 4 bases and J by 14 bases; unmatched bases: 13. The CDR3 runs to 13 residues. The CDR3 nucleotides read TGTGCCTGGATACCCCGACAGGGTGGTTATCTGTTTTTT. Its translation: CAWIPRQGGYLFF.

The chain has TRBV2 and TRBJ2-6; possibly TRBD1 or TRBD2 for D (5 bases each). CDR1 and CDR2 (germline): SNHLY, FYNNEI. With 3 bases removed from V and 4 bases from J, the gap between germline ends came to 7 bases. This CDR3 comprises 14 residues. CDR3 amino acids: CASSDREGANVLTF. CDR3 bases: TGTGCCAGCAGTGACAGGGAGGGGGCCAACGTCCTGACTTTC.

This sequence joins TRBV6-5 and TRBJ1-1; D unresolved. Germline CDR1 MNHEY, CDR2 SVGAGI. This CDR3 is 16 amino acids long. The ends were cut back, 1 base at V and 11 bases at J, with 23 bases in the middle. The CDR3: CASSYFPVSAPFGAFF. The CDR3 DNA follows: TGTGCCAGCAGTTACTTCCCCGTCTCAGCCCCCTTTGGGGCTTTCTTT.